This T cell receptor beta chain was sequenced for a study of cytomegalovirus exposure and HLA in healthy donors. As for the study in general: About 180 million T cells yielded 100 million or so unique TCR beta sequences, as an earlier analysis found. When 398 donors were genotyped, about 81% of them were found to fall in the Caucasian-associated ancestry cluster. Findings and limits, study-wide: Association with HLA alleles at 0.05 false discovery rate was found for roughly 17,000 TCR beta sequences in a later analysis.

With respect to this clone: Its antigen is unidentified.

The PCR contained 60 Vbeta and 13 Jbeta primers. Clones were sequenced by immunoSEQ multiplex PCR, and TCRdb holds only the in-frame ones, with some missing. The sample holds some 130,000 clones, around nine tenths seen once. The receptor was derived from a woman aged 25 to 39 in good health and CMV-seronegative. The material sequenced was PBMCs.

CDR3 residues: CASSLGIVGEQFF. The DNA for the CDR3 is TGTGCCAGCAGCTTAGGCATAGTGGGCGAGCAGTTCTTC. The V call is TRBV7-8, the J call TRBJ2-1; D remains ambiguous. The CDR3 sequence is 13 residues long. Trimming took off 1 base at V and 10 bases at J, with 11 bases between the two ends. Germline values: CDR1 SGHVS, CDR2 FQNEAQ.